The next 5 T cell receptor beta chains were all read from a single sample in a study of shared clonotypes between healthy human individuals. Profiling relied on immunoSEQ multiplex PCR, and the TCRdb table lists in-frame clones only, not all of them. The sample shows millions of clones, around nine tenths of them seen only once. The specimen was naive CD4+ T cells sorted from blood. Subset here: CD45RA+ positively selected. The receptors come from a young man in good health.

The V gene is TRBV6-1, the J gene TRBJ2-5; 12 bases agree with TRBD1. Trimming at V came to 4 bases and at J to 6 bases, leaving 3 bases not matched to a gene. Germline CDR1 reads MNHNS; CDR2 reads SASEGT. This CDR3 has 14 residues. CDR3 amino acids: CASSGGQGAKTQYF. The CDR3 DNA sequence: TGTGCCAGCAGTGGGGGACAGGGGGCGAAGACCCAGTACTTC.

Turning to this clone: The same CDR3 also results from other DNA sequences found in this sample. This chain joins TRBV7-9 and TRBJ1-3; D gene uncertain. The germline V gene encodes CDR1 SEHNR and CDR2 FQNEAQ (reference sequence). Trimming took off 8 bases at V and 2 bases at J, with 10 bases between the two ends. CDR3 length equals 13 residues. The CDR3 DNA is TGTGCCAGCCGCGAAGGTACTGGAAACACCATATATTTT. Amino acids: CASREGTGNTIYF.

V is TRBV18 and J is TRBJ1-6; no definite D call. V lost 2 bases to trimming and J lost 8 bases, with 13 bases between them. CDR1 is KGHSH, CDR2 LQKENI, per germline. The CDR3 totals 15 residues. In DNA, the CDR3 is TGTGCCAGCTCACCAAGCCCACCGTCCGATTCACCCCTCCACTTT. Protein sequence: CASSPSPPSDSPLHF. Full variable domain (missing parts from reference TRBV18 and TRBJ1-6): NAGVMQNPRHLVRRRGQEARLRCSPMKGHSHVYWYRQLPEEGLKFMVYLQKENIIDESGMPKERFSAEFPKEGPSILRIQQVVRGDSAAYFCASSPSPPSDSPLHFGNGTRLTVT.

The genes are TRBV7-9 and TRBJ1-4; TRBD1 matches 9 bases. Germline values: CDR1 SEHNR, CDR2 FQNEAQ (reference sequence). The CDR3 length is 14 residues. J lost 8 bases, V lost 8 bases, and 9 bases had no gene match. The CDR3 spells CASGKQGAGEKLFF. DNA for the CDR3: TGTGCCAGCGGCAAACAGGGGGCGGGGGAAAAACTGTTTTTT.

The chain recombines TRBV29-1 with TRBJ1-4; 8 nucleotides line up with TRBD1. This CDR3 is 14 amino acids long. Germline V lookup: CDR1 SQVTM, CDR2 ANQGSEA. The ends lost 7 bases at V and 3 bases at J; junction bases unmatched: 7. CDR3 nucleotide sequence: TGCAGCGCCTGGGGGGGACAGGCTAATGAAAAACTGTTTTTT. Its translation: CSAWGGQANEKLFF.